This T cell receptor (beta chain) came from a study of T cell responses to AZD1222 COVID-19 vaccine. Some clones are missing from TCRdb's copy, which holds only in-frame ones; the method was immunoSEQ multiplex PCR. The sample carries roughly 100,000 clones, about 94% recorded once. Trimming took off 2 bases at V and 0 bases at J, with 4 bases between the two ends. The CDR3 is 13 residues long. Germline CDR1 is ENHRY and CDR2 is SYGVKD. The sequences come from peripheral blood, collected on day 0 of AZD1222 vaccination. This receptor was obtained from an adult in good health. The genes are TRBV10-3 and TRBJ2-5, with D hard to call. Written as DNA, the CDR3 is TGTGCCATCAGTGAGGCGTACCAAGAGACCCAGTACTTC. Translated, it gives CAISEAYQETQYF.